This TCR beta chain derives from a study of graft-versus-host responses after intestinal transplantation. About the research overall: Each recipient received anti-thymocyte globulin induction, then tacrolimus and steroids for around three years.

Note on this clone: Antigen: not known.

Here immunoSEQ multiplex PCR was the method, and the copy in TCRdb shows in-frame clones only, minus some. The table shows 13,000 or so clones, with 74% occurring only once. Study observations and caveats: Clonal ratios of graft-versus-host to host-versus-graft in allografts were high for patients exhibiting graft-donor T cell macrochimerism.

Once graft tissue had been processed, intraepithelial and lamina propria lymphocytes were released. The CDR3 totals 14 residues. Deletions cut 0 bases from V and 8 bases from J, with 12 bases between. CDR1 is SGHRS, CDR2 YFSETQ, per germline. The V and J genes are TRBV5-1 and TRBJ2-1, with D unresolved. The input for sequencing was ileum tissue, taken 16 days after intestinal transplant. This clonotype was sampled from a human patient who received an intestinal transplant, so some T cells may come from the graft donor. This CDR3 reads CASSLAVGFDEQFF. CDR3 coding DNA: TGCGCCAGCAGCTTGGCCGTCGGGTTCGATGAGCAGTTCTTC.